This T cell receptor (beta chain) was found in a study of blood T cells in healthy people across ages. Study conclusions and caveats: Higher diversity, along with more naive CD4+ cells, distinguished long-lived donors from aged donors. Those diversity estimates obtained from one million T cells were thought to be underestimates.

A second PCR of about 7 to 12 cycles used a sample-barcoded 5' primer and a J-beta primer mix. MiXCR, run by TCRdb on the 5' RACE reads, gives a single entry per CDR3 protein. Of nearly 1 million distinct CDR3 sequences in the sample, roughly half are singletons; the top ten hold roughly a fifth. The CDR3 sequence is 11 residues long. The V gene lost 6 bases and the J gene lost 10 bases, with 15 bases spanning the gap. Germline loops: CDR1 SQVTM, CDR2 ANQGSEA. For every donor, a draw yielded about 9.7 milliliters of peripheral blood. Notes on this clonotype: The antigen is undetermined.

The gene calls are TRBV29-1 and TRBJ1-2, with a weak D call TRBD1 (5 bases). The origin of this receptor is a woman aged 55-70 years in good health. Sequencing was carried out using blood. In DNA, the CDR3 is TGCAGCGTGGGGGAAGGGGATGACTACACCTTC. This translates into CSVGEGDDYTF.